The rows below give T cell receptor beta chains drawn from one sample of a study of long-term antiretroviral therapy in people with HIV. TCRdb's copy holds only in-frame clones and misses some; the assay was immunoSEQ multiplex PCR. The profile shows under 25,000 clones, roughly 78% of them singletons. The source was unsorted PBMCs, collected 0.2 years after starting antiretroviral therapy. All receptors derive from a woman in her 40s with HIV. The conserved cysteine and the conserved F or W are not part of the CDR3 here. D genes are given only for firm matches.

j_gene | d_gene | v_gene | CDR3aa
TRBJ2-5 | - | TRBV4-2 | ASSQPTAYQETQY
TRBJ1-1 | - | TRBV11-3 | ASSPDGGLNTEAF
TRBJ2-7 | - | TRBV19 | ASSPSGWNSYEQY
TRBJ2-3 | TRBD2 | TRBV7-9 | ASSPPFSGRASTDTQY
TRBJ2-7 | - | TRBV6-5 | ASSQLTGGTYEQY
TRBJ1-6 | - | TRBV9 | ASSVVSDRYNSPLH
TRBJ2-2 | TRBD2 | TRBV9 | ASSPTSGRATGELF
TRBJ1-2 | TRBD1 | TRBV5-6 | ASSPQGASGYT
TRBJ2-7 | TRBD2 | TRBV11-2 | ASRAGLTYEQY
TRBJ2-7 | TRBD1 | TRBV9 | ASSPGTGAYEQY
TRBJ2-4 | - | TRBV5-4 | ASSDRENIQY
TRBJ2-2 | - | TRBV7-9 | ASSLDRATGELF
TRBJ2-7 | TRBD1 | TRBV13 | ASSSRDRGDEQY